This passage covers 11 T cell receptor beta chains from one sample sequenced in a study of spatial heterogeneity in lung cancer. Time point given: blood at routine non-recurrence follow-up after resection. MiXCR, applied by TCRdb to the 5' RACE reads, yields one record per CDR3 protein. There are thousands of distinct CDR3 sequences in the sample; around 53% occur only once, and around 3% lies in the top ten. The material was PBMCs, obtained at follow-up. The receptors originated from a male donor with early-stage non-small cell lung cancer.

This clonotype turned up a few times. Found in a library prepared for alpha chains, this beta chain is an off-target read, and its abundance has little meaning. The chain joins TRBV28 to TRBJ2-7; 9 nucleotides match TRBD2. The ends lost 7 bases at V and 0 bases at J; junction bases unmatched: 10. CDR3 length equals 16 residues. Looked up from germline, CDR1 is MDHEN and CDR2 is SYDVKM. The DNA of the CDR3 is TGTGCCAGCAATATCTCCCCAGCGGGAGGCTCCTACGAGCAGTACTTC. This gives the protein CASNISPAGGSYEQYF.

A few counts support this clonotype. A library prepared for alpha chains yielded this beta chain as an off-target read; its size is of little meaning. The chain employs TRBV6-1 and TRBJ2-7, with D possibly being TRBD1 or TRBD2 (5 bases each). Per germline, CDR1 MNHNS and CDR2 SASEGT. This CDR3 has 13 residues. Between the trimmed V and J ends, which lost 8 bases and 3 bases, there was a span of 14 bases. The CDR3 sequence: CASGTSVFYEQYF. The CDR3 bases are TGTGCCAGCGGGACCTCGGTGTTCTACGAGCAGTACTTC.

This clonotype was counted a few times. This beta chain came through as a stray read in a library set up for alpha chains, and its size says little. The gene calls are TRBV6-2 or TRBV6-3 and TRBJ1-2; unclear D gene. The CDR3 has 12 amino acids. V was clipped by 5 bases and J by 5 bases, with 9 bases between them. The germline V gene encodes CDR1 MNHEY and CDR2 SVGEGT. CDR3 nucleotide sequence: TGTGCCAGCAGTCTCGTCCGTTATGGCTACACCTTC. Amino acids: CASSLVRYGYTF.

This clonotype was detected a few times. This beta chain appears as a stray read in a library generated for alpha chains; its size is not informative. The chain is built from TRBV6-1 and TRBJ1-6; tentative D call: TRBD1 (5 bases). Per germline, CDR1 MNHNS and CDR2 SASEGT. This CDR3 region has 12 residues. Trimming took 6 bases from V and 9 from J, leaving 9 bases between them. The CDR3 here is CASSSGISPLHF. CDR3 nucleotides: TGTGCCAGCAGCTCAGGGATTTCACCCCTCCACTTT.

On this clonotype itself: A library prepared for alpha chains yielded this beta chain as an off-target read; its size is of little meaning. This chain joins TRBV7-2 and TRBJ2-7, with D maybe TRBD2 (6 bases). The V end was cut by 0 bases, the J end by 2 bases, with 8 bases between. The germline CDR1 and CDR2 sequences are SGHTA and FQGNSA. CDR3 size: 14 residues. CDR3 DNA: TGTGCCAGCAGCTTAGCCGCGGGACCCTACGAGCAGTACTTC. Protein product: CASSLAAGPYEQYF.

This clonotype turned up a few times. This beta chain turned up in a library designed for alpha chains; as an off-target read, its abundance says little. This chain links TRBV20-1 with TRBJ2-7; D not resolved. V lost 6 bases, J lost 0 bases, and 15 bases lay in between. The CDR3 runs 14 residues. The germline V gene has CDR1 DFQATT and CDR2 SNEGSKA (reference sequence). The CDR3 nucleotides are TGCAGTGCCTCCCAGGATGCCACCTCCTACGAGCAGTACTTC. Encoded protein: CSASQDATSYEQYF.

Points on this clonotype: Within a library made for alpha chains, this beta chain is off target, and its count is uninformative. The genes are TRBV20-1 and TRBJ2-3; 12 positions match TRBD2. The V segment lost 3 bases and the J segment 5 bases; nucleotides outside the gene matches: 9. Germline assignment: CDR1 DFQATT and CDR2 SNEGSKA (reference sequence). The CDR3 is 16 amino acids. In DNA form, the CDR3 reads TGCAGTGCTAGCGCGAACCCGGGACTAGCGGGAGATACGCAGTATTTT. It yields the protein CSASANPGLAGDTQYF.

Comment on this clonotype: Because this beta chain is a stray read in a library intended to capture alpha chains, its abundance should not be given much weight. The chain employs TRBV24-1 and TRBJ2-2; D might be TRBD1 (6 bases). V shed 5 bases and J shed 9 bases, with 15 bases lying between them. The CDR3 loop spans 14 amino acids. Germline assignment: CDR1 KGHDR and CDR2 SFDVKD. The CDR3 DNA sequence: TGTGCCACCAGTGGGAAGACAGGTACCCGGGAGCTGTTTTTT. Protein: CATSGKTGTRELFF.

Worth noting for this clonotype: The size of this beta chain means little, since it is a stray read in a library made for alpha chains. The genes are TRBV19 and TRBJ1-6; D gene unclear. CDR3 length: 15 residues. CDR1 is LNHDA and CDR2 is SQIVND in the germline V gene (reference sequence). V was shortened by 2 bases and J by 5 bases, with 10 bases between the two germline ends. The CDR3 here is CASSIRARDNSPLHF. CDR3 bases: TGTGCCAGTAGTATAAGGGCGCGGGATAATTCACCCCTCCACTTT.

This clonotype has only a few counts. This beta chain was picked up by a library intended for alpha chains and is off target, so its count carries little meaning. The V call is TRBV27, the J call TRBJ2-1, with D possibly matching TRBD2 (6 bases). Germline V gene lookup returns CDR1 MNHEY and CDR2 SMNVEV (reference sequence). The CDR3 sequence is 13 residues long. V shed 8 bases and J shed 7 bases, with 15 bases lying between them. The CDR3 loop reads CASGTSEVNEQFF. The CDR3 bases are TGTGCCAGCGGGACTTCGGAGGTTAATGAGCAGTTCTTC.

Of note for this clonotype: This beta chain lies outside the target of a library built for alpha chains; its clone size means little. The rearrangement links TRBV15 to TRBJ2-1; D not resolved. CDR1 and CDR2 from the germline V gene are LNHNV and YYDKDF (reference sequence). The CDR3 is made up of 11 amino acids. The V end was cut by 5 bases, the J end by 4 bases, with 3 bases between. The CDR3 region has the DNA TGTGCCACCAGCGGATACAATGAGCAGTTCTTC. This translates into CATSGYNEQFF.